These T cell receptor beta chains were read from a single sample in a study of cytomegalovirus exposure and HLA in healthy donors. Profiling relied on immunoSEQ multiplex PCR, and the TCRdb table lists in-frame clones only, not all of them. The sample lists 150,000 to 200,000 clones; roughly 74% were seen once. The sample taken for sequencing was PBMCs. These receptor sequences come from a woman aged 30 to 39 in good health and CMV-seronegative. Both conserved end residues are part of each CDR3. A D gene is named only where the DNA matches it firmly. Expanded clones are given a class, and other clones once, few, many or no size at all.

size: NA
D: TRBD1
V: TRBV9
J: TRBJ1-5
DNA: TGTGCCAGCAGCAAAGAGGGCAGGGGGGATCAGCCCCAGCATTTT
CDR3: CASSKEGRGDQPQHF

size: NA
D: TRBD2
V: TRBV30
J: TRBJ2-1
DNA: TGTGCCTGCCTTGAGGCGGTGAAGCGGGAGGGGGTTTACAATGAGCAGTTCTTC
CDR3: CACLEAVKREGVYNEQFF

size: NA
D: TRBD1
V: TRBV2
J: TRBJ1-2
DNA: TGTGCCAGCAGTGAAAGGCACGGGGGACAGCTAAGTGGCTATGGCTACACCTTC
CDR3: CASSERHGGQLSGYGYTF

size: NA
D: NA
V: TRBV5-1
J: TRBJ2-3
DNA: TGCGCCAGCAGTCTGGGCGGGCGGGGAACAGATACGCAGTATTTT
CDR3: CASSLGGRGTDTQYF

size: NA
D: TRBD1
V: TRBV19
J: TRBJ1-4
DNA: TGTGCCACCTCCGGGACAGGGTTACGGGAAAAACTGTTTTTT
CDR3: CATSGTGLREKLFF

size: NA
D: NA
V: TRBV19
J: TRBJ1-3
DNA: TGTGCCAGTATCCCACGTTCCCCCCGGGATGGAAACACCATATATTTT
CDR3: CASIPRSPRDGNTIYF

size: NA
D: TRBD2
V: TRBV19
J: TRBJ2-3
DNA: TGTGCCAGCACTAGCGGGGGGGCTGATACGCAGTATTTT
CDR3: CASTSGGADTQYF

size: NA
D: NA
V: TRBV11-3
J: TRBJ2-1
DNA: TGTGCCAGCAGCCTAAGCGGGCTCACCTACAATGAGCAGTTCTTC
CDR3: CASSLSGLTYNEQFF

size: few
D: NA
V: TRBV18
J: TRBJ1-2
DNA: TGTGCCAGCTCACCACAACTAGCACACCATACCCCCGACTATGGCTACACCTTC
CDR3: CASSPQLAHHTPDYGYTF

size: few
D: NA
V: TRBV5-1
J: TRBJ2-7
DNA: TGCGCCAGCAGCTCAGCGGTTGCTGTGGCCGAGCAGTACTTC
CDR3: CASSSAVAVAEQYF

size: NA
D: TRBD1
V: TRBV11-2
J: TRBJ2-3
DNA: TGTGCCAGCAGCCCCGGACAGGGGAGCACAGATACGCAGTATTTT
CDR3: CASSPGQGSTDTQYF

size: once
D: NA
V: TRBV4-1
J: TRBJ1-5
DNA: TGCGCCAGCAGCCACCTAGGCTCAGGGGAGACATATAGCAATCAGCCCCAGCATTTT
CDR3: CASSHLGSGETYSNQPQHF

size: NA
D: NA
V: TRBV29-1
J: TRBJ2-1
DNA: TGCAGCGTTACAACCCACAATGAGCAGTTCTTC
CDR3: CSVTTHNEQFF

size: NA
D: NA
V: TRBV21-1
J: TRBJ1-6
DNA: TGTGCCAGCAGCGCACAGGGGACCGACGGGTTCAGTTCACCCCTCCACTTT
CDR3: CASSAQGTDGFSSPLHF

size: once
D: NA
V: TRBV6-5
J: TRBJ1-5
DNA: TGTGCCAGCAGGCGGGGGGGGGCCTTAATAGCCCAGCATTTT
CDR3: CASRRGGALIAQHF

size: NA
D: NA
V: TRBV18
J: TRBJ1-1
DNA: TGTGCCAGCTCACAAATAAGCCCCGGACAGCCCGGGACTGAAGCTTTCTTT
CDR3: CASSQISPGQPGTEAFF

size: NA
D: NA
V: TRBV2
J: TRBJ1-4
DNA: TGTGCCAGCAGTGAAATCGGGCAGGGAAACGAAAAACTGTTTTTT
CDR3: CASSEIGQGNEKLFF

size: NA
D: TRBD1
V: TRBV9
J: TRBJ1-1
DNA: TGTGCCAGCAGCGGATCCGGGACAGGAGCTTTCTTT
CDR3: CASSGSGTGAFF

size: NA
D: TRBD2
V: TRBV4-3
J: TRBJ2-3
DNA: TGCGCCAGCAGCCAAGATCGCGGGAGCCGCACAGATACGCAGTATTTT
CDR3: CASSQDRGSRTDTQYF

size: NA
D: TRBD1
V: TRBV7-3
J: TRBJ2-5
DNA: TGTGCCAGCAGCCCCAACAGGGGACAAGAGACCCAGTACTTC
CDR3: CASSPNRGQETQYF

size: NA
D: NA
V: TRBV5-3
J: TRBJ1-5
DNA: TGTGCCAGAAGCTTGGGTAGGGGGTCAAATCAGCCCCAGCATTTT
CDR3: CARSLGRGSNQPQHF

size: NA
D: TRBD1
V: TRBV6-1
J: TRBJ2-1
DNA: TGTGCCAGCACCGAGGGACAGGGTTCTTCCAATGAGCAGTTCTTC
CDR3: CASTEGQGSSNEQFF

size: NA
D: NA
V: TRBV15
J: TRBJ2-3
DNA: TGTGCCACCAGCAGAGATCTGGGCCTAGCCGGTACAGATACGCAGTATTTT
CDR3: CATSRDLGLAGTDTQYF

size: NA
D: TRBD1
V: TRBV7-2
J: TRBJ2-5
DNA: TGTGCCAGCAGCGACAGGGGTGTCCAAGAGACCCAGTACTTC
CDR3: CASSDRGVQETQYF

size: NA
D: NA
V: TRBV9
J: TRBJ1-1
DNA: TGTGCCAGCAGCGTTGGACAGCTCTTGGACACTGAAGCTTTCTTT
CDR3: CASSVGQLLDTEAFF

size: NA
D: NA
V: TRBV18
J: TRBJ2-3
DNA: TGTGCCAGCTCACCAAAGGAGACGGGGTTGGCAGATACGCAGTATTTT
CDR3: CASSPKETGLADTQYF

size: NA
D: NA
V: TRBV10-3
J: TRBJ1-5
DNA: TGTGCCATCAGTGAGGAGCGTGCCCCCGGGCCCCAGCATTTT
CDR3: CAISEERAPGPQHF

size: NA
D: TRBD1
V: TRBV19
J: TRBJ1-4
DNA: TGTGCCAGTAGTGCGCGGACAGGAGAGAATGAAAAACTGTTTTTT
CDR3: CASSARTGENEKLFF

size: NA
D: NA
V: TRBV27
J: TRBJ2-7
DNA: TGTGCCAGCAGCCCGAACGCCGGGGGGCTCGAGCAGTACTTC
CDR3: CASSPNAGGLEQYF

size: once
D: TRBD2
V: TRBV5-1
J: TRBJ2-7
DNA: TGCGCCAGCAGCAAAGGTAGCGGGGTCGACTACGAGCAGTACTTC
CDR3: CASSKGSGVDYEQYF

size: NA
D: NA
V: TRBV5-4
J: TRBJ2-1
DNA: TGTGCCAGCAGCTTGGCAGCGTGGCGGGGGCTAGTCAATGAGCAGTTCTTC
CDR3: CASSLAAWRGLVNEQFF